Detailed here is one TCR beta chain. The antigen remains undetermined. This sample is drawn from a study of cytomegalovirus exposure and HLA in healthy donors. Study observations and caveats: In a later analysis, donors in an Asian-associated ancestry cluster reportedly had fewer N-insertions in productive TCRs than the cohort mean. Cytomegalovirus status, reportedly, was diagnosed with high specificity and sensitivity by the classifier. Across donors, presence/absence analyses took sequencing depth to be roughly uniform.

This PCR relied on a set of 60 Vbeta primers and 13 Jbeta primers. Study processing details: Unique TCR beta chains numbered around 80 million in a later analysis, with roughly 11 million shared. Repertoires were generated with immunoSEQ multiplex PCR, while TCRdb's copy carries only in-frame clones and drops some. From that table come the V and J calls and clone size; the DNA was used to work out D and trimming. The top ten clones hold about 2.3% of a sample with about 76,000 clones, 70% to 85% of them seen once. The CDR3 has 14 residues. Germline V gene data show CDR1 as KGHSH and CDR2 as LQKENI. After removal of 3 bases from V and 2 bases from J, the junction contained 4 bases not matched to a gene.

The source of this sequence is a man aged 30-40 years in good health and CMV-seronegative. The chain uses TRBV18 and TRBJ2-7, with 7 bases matching TRBD1. Sequenced input: PBMCs. In DNA, the CDR3 is TGTGCCAGCTCACCCCGGACAGGTCCCTACGAGCAGTACTTC. Amino acids: CASSPRTGPYEQYF.